This T cell receptor beta chain was observed in a study of long-term antiretroviral therapy in people with HIV. Germline values: CDR1 SGHKS, CDR2 YYEKEE (reference sequence). CDR3 length: 14 amino acids. The ends lost 3 bases at V and 4 bases at J; junction bases unmatched: 2. Runs used v3.0 of the immunoSEQ assay and were done at survey level. Assay: immunoSEQ multiplex PCR; the TCRdb copy retains only in-frame clones and omits some. The repertoire includes around 30,000 clones, roughly 93% of them detected once, and less than 3% sits in the top ten. The sequence derives from a man between 45 and 60 years old with HIV. Specimen: unsorted PBMCs, collected approximately 7.4 years after starting antiretroviral therapy. The chain carries TRBV5-5 and TRBJ2-1, with TRBD1 matching 9 bases. CDR3 loop: CASSSGQGYNEQFF. CDR3 coding DNA: TGTGCCAGCAGCTCGGGACAGGGATACAATGAGCAGTTCTTC.